This T cell receptor beta chain was retrieved from a study of blood T cell repertoires in COVID-19. Study summary: The United States, Italy and Spain were the sources of the acute and convalescent COVID-19 samples. In each case, the material was cDNA or gDNA derived from T cells, B-cell-depleted T cells, or PBMCs.

Seattle patients were enrolled while actively infected and followed longitudinally. CDR1 and CDR2 from the germline V gene are SGDLS and YYNGEE. The CDR3 sequence is 15 residues long. The J segment lost 1 base and the V segment lost 4 bases, leaving 5 bases of the junction unmatched. As processed by the authors: Researchers report that nucleated cell counts were estimated from reference gene primer amplification. Profiling relied on immunoSEQ multiplex PCR, and the TCRdb table lists in-frame clones only, not all of them. That table gives V, J and clone size, and the DNA gave D and trimming. The data hold fewer than 350,000 clones, with 86% observed a single time.

The J gene is TRBJ1-1, the V gene TRBV9, with 9 positions matching TRBD1. The TCR was taken from a woman in her seventies with COVID-19, enrolled during active disease. Sequencing was carried out using peripheral blood. The CDR3 here is CASSPEGQGNTEAFF. The CDR3 DNA follows: TGTGCCAGCAGCCCCGAGGGACAGGGGAACACTGAAGCTTTCTTT.